The 9 T cell receptor beta chains below all came from one sample that was sequenced in a study of T cell responses to AZD1222 COVID-19 vaccine (dated by TCRdb to the early 2020s). Explained via the paper, the time point label denotes: baseline before first vaccination. Library method: the immunoSEQ multiplex PCR assay. TCRdb provides this immuneACCESS table in a form limited to in-frame rearrangements. Some clones are lacking; in checked studies, under half of them reflect an unresolved V gene, and why the rest are absent is not known. Across this sample there are about 130,000 clones, with roughly 90% seen only once. Under 3.5% of the sample comes from the top ten. The sequenced sample was peripheral blood, obtained on day 0 of AZD1222 vaccination. These receptors were obtained from an adult in good health.

The J gene is TRBJ1-2, the V gene TRBV6-1; D gene ambiguous. V was pared by 5 bases and J by 2 bases, with 12 bases between. The CDR3 extends over 14 amino acids. CDR1 and CDR2 from the germline V gene are MNHNS and SASEGT. CDR3 in DNA: TGTGCCAGCAGTCCCGCGGGGTCAAACTATGGCTACACCTTC. It is translated as CASSPAGSNYGYTF.

This clone was seen a single time. The genes are TRBV19 and TRBJ2-1, with 9 bases fitting TRBD2. V shed 8 bases, J shed 6 bases, and the junction held 17 bases outside the gene matches. The length of the CDR3 is 17 residues. Germline CDR1 LNHDA, CDR2 SQIVND (reference sequence). CDR3 residues: CASRAGVAGAPGNEQFF. The CDR3, as DNA: TGTGCCAGTCGGGCGGGGGTAGCGGGAGCCCCCGGCAATGAGCAGTTCTTC. The full variable domain, with the rest looked up from reference TRBV19 and TRBJ2-1, is DGGITQSPKYLFRKEGQNVTLSCEQNLNHDAMYWYRQDPGQGLRLIYYSQIVNDFQKGDIAEGYSVSREKKESFPLTVTSAQKNPTAFYLCASRAGVAGAPGNEQFFGPGTRLTVL.

This clone was observed a handful of times. Other nucleotide sequences from this sample produce the same CDR3. The gene calls are TRBV12-3 or TRBV12-4 and TRBJ2-7, with no clear D. Trimming removed 3 bases from V and 4 bases from J, with 7 bases in between. The CDR3 consists of 12 residues. This CDR3 reads CASSFGGYEQYF. The CDR3 DNA follows: TGTGCCAGCAGTTTCGGCGGATACGAGCAGTACTTC.

V and J are TRBV6-2 or TRBV6-3 and TRBJ2-7; TRBD1 aligns across 8 bases. Trimming took 0 bases from V and 0 from J; bases not matched to a gene: 1. This CDR3 comprises 15 residues. Looked up from germline, CDR1 is MNHEY and CDR2 is SVGEGT. The CDR3 protein is CASSYSTGVSYEQYF. CDR3 nucleotide sequence: TGTGCCAGCAGTTACTCGACAGGGGTCTCCTACGAGCAGTACTTC.

CDR3 region: CASSQVVFYEQYF. CDR3 DNA: TGCGCCAGCAGCCAAGTGGTCTTCTACGAGCAGTACTTC. The chain couples TRBV4-1 to TRBJ2-7; D is undetermined. CDR1 is MGHRA and CDR2 is YSYEKL in the germline V gene. The CDR3 has 13 amino acids. Trimming took off 1 base at V and 3 bases at J, with 7 bases between the two ends.

The V and J genes are TRBV9 and TRBJ1-2, with D maybe TRBD1 (5 bases). Germline V gene sequence: CDR1 SGDLS, CDR2 YYNGEE. V dropped 3 bases and J dropped 8 bases, with 14 bases sitting between them. The CDR3 contains 13 residues. CDR3 in DNA: TGTGCCAGCAGCGCCGGCGGGGGGTTCGGCTACACCTTC. It encodes CASSAGGGFGYTF.

This chain joins TRBV27 and TRBJ2-7; TRBD1 matches 9 bases. In germline, CDR1 is MNHEY, CDR2 SMNVEV (reference sequence). CDR3 length: 18 residues. The trim removed 6 bases at V and 2 bases at J, leaving 17 bases unmatched. The CDR3 DNA sequence: TGTGCCAGCAGCCTGGCCGGGACAGGGCCTAAAAGCACCTACGAGCAGTACTTC. Protein sequence: CASSLAGTGPKSTYEQYF.

V gene TRBV6-5 combines with J gene TRBJ1-1; D unclear. Germline V CDR1 and CDR2: MNHEY, SVGAGI. V shed 3 bases and J shed 6 bases, with 5 bases lying between them. The CDR3 is 11 residues long. CDR3 bases: TGTGCCAGCAGTTATGGATCTGAAGCTTTCTTT. Translated, it gives CASSYGSEAFF.

The V call is TRBV4-3, the J call TRBJ1-2, with D unresolved. V lost 0 bases, J lost 5 bases, and 22 bases lay in between. CDR1 and CDR2 (germline): LGHNA, YSLEER. The CDR3 has 18 residues. DNA of the CDR3: TGCGCCAGCAGCCAAGATCCCCCACTAAGTGGGCGCGTGTATGGCTACACCTTC. It yields the protein CASSQDPPLSGRVYGYTF.